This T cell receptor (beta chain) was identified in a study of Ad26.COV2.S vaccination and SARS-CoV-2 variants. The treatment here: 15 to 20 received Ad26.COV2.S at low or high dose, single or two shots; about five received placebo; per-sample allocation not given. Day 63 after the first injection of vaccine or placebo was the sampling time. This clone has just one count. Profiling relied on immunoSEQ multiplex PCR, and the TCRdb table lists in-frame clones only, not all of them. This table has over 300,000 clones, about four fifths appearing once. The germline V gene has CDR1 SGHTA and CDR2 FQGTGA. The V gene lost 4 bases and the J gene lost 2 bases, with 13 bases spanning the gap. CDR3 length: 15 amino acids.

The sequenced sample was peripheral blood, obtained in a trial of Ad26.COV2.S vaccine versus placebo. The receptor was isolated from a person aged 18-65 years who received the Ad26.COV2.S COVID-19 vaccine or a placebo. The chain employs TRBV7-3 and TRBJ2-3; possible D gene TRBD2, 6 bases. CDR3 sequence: CASSSTSSVTDTQYF. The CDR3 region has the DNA TGTGCCAGCAGCTCTACTAGCAGCGTCACAGATACGCAGTATTTT.